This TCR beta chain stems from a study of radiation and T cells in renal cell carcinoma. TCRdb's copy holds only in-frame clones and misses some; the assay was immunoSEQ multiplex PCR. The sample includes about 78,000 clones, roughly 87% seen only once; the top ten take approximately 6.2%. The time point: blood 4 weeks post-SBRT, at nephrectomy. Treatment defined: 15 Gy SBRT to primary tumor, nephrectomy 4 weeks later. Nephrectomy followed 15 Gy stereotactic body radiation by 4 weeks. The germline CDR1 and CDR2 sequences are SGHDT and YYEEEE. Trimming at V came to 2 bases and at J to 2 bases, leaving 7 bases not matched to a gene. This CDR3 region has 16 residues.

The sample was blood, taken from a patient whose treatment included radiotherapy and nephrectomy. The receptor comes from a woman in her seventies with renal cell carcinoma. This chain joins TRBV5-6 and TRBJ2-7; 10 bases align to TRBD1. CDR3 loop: CASSFRQGAFTYEQYF. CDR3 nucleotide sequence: TGTGCCAGCAGCTTCAGACAGGGGGCTTTCACCTACGAGCAGTACTTC.